This passage covers 2 T cell receptor beta chains from one sample sequenced in a study of blood T cells in healthy people across ages. Primed by a sample-barcoded 5' primer and a J-beta primer mix, a second PCR proceeded for 7 to 11 cycles. TCRdb reprocessed the 5' RACE reads via MiXCR and lists one record per CDR3 protein. The table lists around 990,000 distinct CDR3 sequences, about 23% of them singletons. This sample was also put to use in a study of T cells of mothers and their children.

Sequencing was done on a sample of blood. The receptors stem from a girl under 10 years old in good health.

The rearrangement joins TRBV24-1 to TRBJ2-2; D may be TRBD2 (5 bases). The CDR3 runs 13 residues. Per the germline V gene, CDR1 is KGHDR and CDR2 is SFDVKD. V lost 6 bases, J lost 5 bases, and 9 bases lay in between. CDR3 sequence reads: CATSSGWTGELFF. As DNA, the CDR3 is TGTGCCACCAGTTCGGGATGGACCGGGGAGCTGTTTTTT.

This chain joins TRBV20-1 and TRBJ2-7; 12 bases map to TRBD2. CDR3 size: 14 residues. The V and J ends lost 6 bases and 7 bases, in that order; junction bases with no gene match: 10. CDR1 and CDR2 (germline): DFQATT, SNEGSKA (reference sequence). The CDR3 is CSAAQTSGGSEQYF. Here the CDR3 DNA reads TGCAGTGCGGCACAGACTAGCGGGGGTTCAGAGCAGTACTTC.